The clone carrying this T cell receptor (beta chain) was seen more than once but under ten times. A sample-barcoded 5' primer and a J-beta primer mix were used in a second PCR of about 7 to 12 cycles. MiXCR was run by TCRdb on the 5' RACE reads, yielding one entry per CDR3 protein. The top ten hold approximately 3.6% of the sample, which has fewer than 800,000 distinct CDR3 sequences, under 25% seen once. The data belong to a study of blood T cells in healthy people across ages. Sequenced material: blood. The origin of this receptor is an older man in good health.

Here the CDR3 DNA reads TGTGCCAGCAGCGCACTAGCGGGAGAGGGGGAGACCCAGTACTTC. It translates to CASSALAGEGETQYF. V usage is TRBV9 and J usage is TRBJ2-5; 11 bases line up with TRBD2. The CDR3 has 15 residues. From germline, CDR1 is SGDLS and CDR2 YYNGEE. V lost 3 bases and J lost 5; bases outside the gene matches: 6.